This is a list of T cell receptor beta chains from one sample in a study of blood T cell repertoires in COVID-19. TCRdb's copy holds only in-frame clones and misses some; the assay was immunoSEQ multiplex PCR. The data hold over 150,000 clones, with under 80% observed a single time. The sample was peripheral blood. The receptors derive from an older man with acute or convalescent COVID-19. The CDR3 runs from the conserved cysteine through the conserved F or W. D genes are given only for firm matches. Expanded clones are given a class, and other clones once, few, many or no size at all.

NA,TRBV19,TRBJ2-6,TRBD1,TGTGCCAGTAGTTCTCCCCCCGGGACAGGGAGGTCTGGGGCCAACGTCCTGACTTTC,CASSSPPGTGRSGANVLTF
NA,TRBV4-1,TRBJ1-2,TRBD1,TGCGCCAGCAGCCAAGTCGGGACAGGGGGGAACTATGGCTACACCTTC,CASSQVGTGGNYGYTF
NA,TRBV6-2/TRBV6-3,TRBJ2-3,TRBD2,TGTGCCAGCAGTTACGAGTATGCGGGGGGTTATACAGATACGCAGTATTTT,CASSYEYAGGYTDTQYF
NA,TRBV5-4,TRBJ1-1,TRBD1,TGTGCCAGCAGCAGGGGCGGGACAGTGAACACTGAAGCTTTCTTT,CASSRGGTVNTEAFF
NA,TRBV2,TRBJ1-2,TRBD1,TGTGCCAGCAGTGTACAGGGGAGGTATGGCTACACCTTC,CASSVQGRYGYTF
few,TRBV20-1,TRBJ1-6,NA,TGCAGTGCTAGTTTTGGCAGCTCCTATAATTCACCCCTCCACTTT,CSASFGSSYNSPLHF
once,TRBV6-1,TRBJ2-7,NA,TGTGCCAGCAGTGAACTTCTATCCTACGAGCAGTACTTC,CASSELLSYEQYF
once,TRBV12-5,TRBJ2-2,NA,TGTGCTAGTGGTTCACAGGGCTACACCGGGGAGCTGTTTTTT,CASGSQGYTGELFF
NA,TRBV21-1,TRBJ2-2,NA,TGTGCCAGCAGCAAAGGCCCAAATGACAGGGCGAACACCGGGGAGCTGTTTTTT,CASSKGPNDRANTGELFF
NA,TRBV18,TRBJ1-3,TRBD1,TGTGCCAGCTCAGCCCAGCAGGGACAGGGGCCTAGCTCTGGAAACACCATATATTTT,CASSAQQGQGPSSGNTIYF
once,TRBV11-1,TRBJ2-7,TRBD2,TGTGCCAGCAGCTTAGGGGGGGGCTCCTACGAGCAGTACTTC,CASSLGGGSYEQYF
NA,TRBV18,TRBJ1-6,TRBD1,TGTGCCAGCGAAGCGGGACAGGCTAATTCACCCCTCCACTTT,CASEAGQANSPLHF
NA,TRBV6-6,TRBJ2-4,TRBD2,TGTGCCAGCAGCCCCCCCGTGACGGGAGGGACGACTCTAGCCAAAAACATTCAGTACTTC,CASSPPVTGGTTLAKNIQYF
few,TRBV5-4,TRBJ1-5,NA,TGTGCCAGCAGCCAAGAGCCGATTCAGCCCCAGCATTTT,CASSQEPIQPQHF
NA,TRBV19,TRBJ2-7,TRBD1,TGTGCCAGTAGTCACAGGGGCTCCTACGAGCAGTACTTC,CASSHRGSYEQYF
NA,TRBV9,TRBJ2-7,TRBD1,TGTGCCAGCAGCGCAACCGCCGGGACAGTTACCTACGAGCAGTACTTC,CASSATAGTVTYEQYF
NA,TRBV11-2,TRBJ1-3,NA,TGTGCCAGCTCCGAGGACAGTCGCTCTGGAAACACCATATATTTT,CASSEDSRSGNTIYF
NA,TRBV11-2,TRBJ2-1,NA,TGTGCCAGCAGCTTATCTCCCTACAATGAGCAGTTCTTC,CASSLSPYNEQFF
NA,TRBV28,TRBJ1-1,TRBD1,TGTGCCAGCAGTTTTGGGGACAGGGAAGAGGCTGAAGCTTTCTTT,CASSFGDREEAEAFF
few,TRBV5-5,TRBJ2-7,NA,TGTGCCAGCAGCTTGGGACTCAGCTTTGGCGAGCAGTACTTC,CASSLGLSFGEQYF
NA,TRBV6-6,TRBJ1-5,NA,TGTGCCAGCAGGCGGACTTGGGAGGCCAATCAGCCCCAGCATTTT,CASRRTWEANQPQHF
once,TRBV7-2,TRBJ1-4,TRBD1,TGTGCCAGCAGCTTAGGGGGGCGACAGGGGTGGGAAAAACTGTTTTTT,CASSLGGRQGWEKLFF
NA,TRBV11-2,TRBJ1-4,NA,TGTGCCAGCAGCCTCGTACCCGGGGGGAAACGGGAAAAACTGTTTTTT,CASSLVPGGKREKLFF